The clone carrying this T cell receptor (beta chain) was observed a single time. Participants, about 18 to 90 years old, spanned 24 US areas. Each recovered donor of Cohort 3 presented with two negative PCRs, clearance, or symptom resolution. The sample comes from a study of blood T cell repertoires in COVID-19. TCRdb keeps only in-frame clones here, not all; method: immunoSEQ multiplex PCR. There are 140,000 to 150,000 clones in the sample; about nine tenths occur only once, and about 4.1% lies in the top ten. V lost 4 bases, J lost 4 bases, and 10 bases lay in between. The germline V gene has CDR1 SGHTA and CDR2 FQGTGA. The CDR3 extends over 14 amino acids.

The rearrangement links TRBV7-3 to TRBJ2-2; TRBD1 might be the D (6 bases). The sample comprised PBMCs or T cells enriched from blood (not recorded which). The origin of this receptor is a man in his fifties or sixties who had recovered from COVID-19. For the CDR3, the DNA is TGTGCCAGCAGCTCACAGGGTAGCACCGGGGAGCTGTTTTTT. This translates into CASSSQGSTGELFF.